This T cell receptor beta chain was obtained from a study of cytomegalovirus exposure and HLA in healthy donors. PCR used 60 Vbeta primers and 13 Jbeta primers. Profiling relied on immunoSEQ multiplex PCR, and the TCRdb table lists in-frame clones only, not all of them. This specimen shows approximately 140,000 clones; the ten leading clones hold under 2.5%. The V gene end was trimmed by 7 bases and the J gene end by 0 bases; junction bases not matched to a gene: 2. Germline V lookup: CDR1 ENHRY, CDR2 SYGVKD. CDR3 size: 14 residues. What was sequenced was PBMCs. The receptor was isolated from a woman younger than 35 in good health and CMV-seronegative. The genes are TRBV10-3 and TRBJ2-1, with 8 bases lining up with TRBD2. The CDR3, as DNA: TGTGCCATCACCAGCGGGAGCTCCTACAATGAGCAGTTCTTC. It specifies CAITSGSSYNEQFF.